This TCR beta chain is from a study of T-cell reconstitution after alpha-beta-depleted transplantation in children. For TCRbeta, the library was prepared with unique molecular identifiers. One entry per CDR3 protein results from TCRdb running MiXCR on the PCR reads. The table includes some 600,000 distinct CDR3 sequences, approximately 15% detected once. There are a few counts of this clonotype. The receptor was isolated from a human donor who donated a stem cell graft to a child with acute myeloid leukemia. This specimen consisted of PBMCs from the stem cell graft donor, obtained from the stem cell graft.

The CDR3 region is CASSLVILNTEAFF. The CDR3 bases are TGTGCCAGCAGCTTAGTAATTCTGAACACTGAAGCTTTCTTT. The V gene is TRBV7-9, the J gene TRBJ1-1; no clear D gene. This CDR3 has 14 residues. The V end was cut by 1 base, the J end by 0 bases, with 6 bases between. CDR1 is SEHNR, CDR2 FQNEAQ, per germline (reference sequence).